The 22 T cell receptor beta chains below come from one sample, sequenced in a study of control samples from healthy donors and cancer patients. TCRdb keeps only in-frame clones here, not all; method: immunoSEQ multiplex PCR. The profile covers about 100,000 clones, with 85% to 90% appearing a single time and 12% to 15% taken by the ten largest. Sequenced sample: blood. The receptors derive from a man under 40 in good health.

The rearrangement uses TRBV12-3 or TRBV12-4 and TRBJ1-2; a possible D gene is TRBD1 (5 bases). Trimming removed 2 bases from V and 8 bases from J, with 9 bases in between. CDR3 length: 12 residues. CDR3 sequence reads: CASSLRGRGYTF. CDR3 sequence (DNA): TGTGCCAGCAGTTTAAGGGGACGCGGCTACACCTTC.

This rearrangement joins TRBV27 to TRBJ2-7, with TRBD2 identical over 7 bases. CDR3 length: 14 residues. Looked up from germline, CDR1 is MNHEY and CDR2 is SMNVEV (reference sequence). V shed 2 bases and J 6 bases; nucleotides not matched to a gene: 7. Written as DNA, the CDR3 is TGTGCCAGCAGTTTAACCCCGGGGGGAATCGAGCAGTACTTC. Residues: CASSLTPGGIEQYF.

This chain links TRBV2 with TRBJ2-7, with D possibly matching TRBD2 (5 bases). The CDR3 totals 14 residues. Germline-derived CDR1 and CDR2 are SNHLY and FYNNEI. V lost 5 bases to trimming and J lost 1 base, with 12 bases between them. The DNA of the CDR3 is TGTGCCAGCAGTAGACGGGGAATATCCTACGAGCAGTACTTC. As protein: CASSRRGISYEQYF.

This clone was counted once. The rearrangement joins TRBV28 to TRBJ2-4; D remains ambiguous. Trimming left V 5 bases short and J 0 bases short, with 11 bases between. In germline, CDR1 is MDHEN, CDR2 SYDVKM. The CDR3 has 15 residues. Here the CDR3 DNA reads TGTGCCAGCAGTCCAAGGACCATAGCCAAAAACATTCAGTACTTC. This sequence encodes CASSPRTIAKNIQYF. Based on the CDR3 plus reference TRBV28 and TRBJ2-4, the full variable domain is DVKVTQSSRYLVKRTGEKVFLECVQDMDHENMFWYRQDPGLGLRLIYFSYDVKMKEKGDIPEGYSVSREKKERFSLILESASTNQTSMYLCASSPRTIAKNIQYFGAGTRLSVL.

The J gene is TRBJ1-6, the V gene TRBV7-6; unclear D gene. V lost 1 base and J 6 bases, leaving 10 bases between the germline ends. The CDR3 runs to 15 residues. Germline CDR1 SGHVS, CDR2 FNYEAQ. In DNA form, the CDR3 reads TGTGCCAGCAGCTTAGAAAATTTGAGTAATTCACCCCTCCACTTT. It specifies CASSLENLSNSPLHF.

J is TRBJ2-3 and V is TRBV5-6; 10 nucleotides align to TRBD2. V shed 4 bases, J shed 2 bases, and the junction held 16 bases outside the gene matches. The CDR3 length is 19 residues. Germline lookup yields CDR1 SGHDT and CDR2 YYEEEE. The CDR3 nucleotides are TGTGCCAGCAGCAGAGCCGGGACTAGCGATGATTTGGACACAGATACGCAGTATTTT. Translated, it gives CASSRAGTSDDLDTDTQYF. Complete variable domain (other parts from reference TRBV5-6 and TRBJ2-3): DAGVTQSPTHLIKTRGQQVTLRCSPKSGHDTVSWYQQALGQGPQFIFQYYEEEERQRGNFPDRFSGHQFPNYSSELNVNALLLGDSALYLCASSRAGTSDDLDTDTQYFGPGTRLTVL.

J is TRBJ2-6 and V is TRBV6-1, with D unresolved. V shed 1 base and J shed 0 bases, with 4 bases lying between them. Germline V gene data show CDR1 as MNHNS and CDR2 as SASEGT. CDR3 length: 15 amino acids. The CDR3 spells CASSEGSSGANVLTF. The CDR3 DNA sequence: TGTGCCAGCAGTGAAGGCAGCTCTGGGGCCAACGTCCTGACTTTC.

V usage is TRBV5-6 and J usage is TRBJ1-2; possible D gene TRBD1, 5 bases. There are 13 residues in the CDR3. Germline V gene lookup returns CDR1 SGHDT and CDR2 YYEEEE. The V gene lost 0 bases and the J gene lost 4 bases, with 7 bases spanning the gap. The CDR3 DNA is TGTGCCAGCAGCTTGGCAGGGTCCTATGGCTACACCTTC. It encodes CASSLAGSYGYTF.

J is TRBJ1-3 and V is TRBV5-1, with TRBD1 matching over 7 bases. Germline V gives CDR1 SGHRS, CDR2 YFSETQ. The J segment lost 0 bases and the V segment lost 4 bases, leaving 7 bases of the junction unmatched. The CDR3 covers 16 residues. The CDR3 here is CASSPRQGSSGNTIYF. DNA for the CDR3: TGCGCCAGCAGCCCGAGACAGGGCAGCTCTGGAAACACCATATATTTT. The full variable domain, with the rest looked up from reference TRBV5-1 and TRBJ1-3, is KAGVTQTPRYLIKTRGQQVTLSCSPISGHRSVSWYQQTPGQGLQFLFEYFSETQRNKGNFPGRFSGRQFSNSRSEMNVSTLELGDSALYLCASSPRQGSSGNTIYFGEGSWLTVV.

The chain employs TRBV20-1 and TRBJ2-2; D remains unclear. V shed 6 bases and J shed 7 bases, with 3 bases lying between them. This CDR3 has 9 amino acids. CDR1 and CDR2 (germline): DFQATT, SNEGSKA (reference sequence). CDR3 sequence: CSAGGELFF. CDR3 nucleotide sequence: TGCAGTGCGGGCGGGGAGCTGTTTTTT.

The rearrangement links TRBV10-3 to TRBJ2-5, with D tentatively TRBD2 (6 bases). The CDR3 spans 13 residues. V lost 7 bases to trimming and J lost 5 bases, with 14 bases between them. Germline CDR1 ENHRY, CDR2 SYGVKD. The CDR3 is CAINRGIGETQYF. CDR3 DNA: TGTGCCATCAACCGCGGGATAGGGGAGACCCAGTACTTC.

This chain uses TRBV28 with TRBJ2-7; 7 nucleotides align to TRBD1. The CDR3 totals 14 residues. With 7 bases clipped from V and 0 bases from J, the junction kept 6 bases outside the gene matches. CDR1 and CDR2 (germline): MDHEN, SYDVKM. The CDR3, as DNA: TGTGCCAGCATCCAGGACAGGCGCTCCTACGAGCAGTACTTC. Protein product: CASIQDRRSYEQYF.

V and J are TRBV24-1 and TRBJ2-2, with D hard to call. CDR1 and CDR2 from the germline V gene are KGHDR and SFDVKD. Trimming took 2 bases from V and 8 from J, leaving 8 bases between them. The CDR3 contains 13 residues. The CDR3 DNA reads as TGTGCCACCAGTGATTCCGTAACAGGGGAGCTGTTTTTT. This gives the protein CATSDSVTGELFF.

J is TRBJ2-7 and V is TRBV29-1, with a tentative D call TRBD1 (5 bases). Germline-derived CDR1 and CDR2 are SQVTM and ANQGSEA. V lost 0 bases, J lost 2 bases, and 11 bases lay in between. This CDR3 comprises 14 residues. The CDR3 nucleotides read TGCAGCGTTGAAGAGACCAGGGCCCCCTACGAGCAGTACTTC. Its translation is CSVEETRAPYEQYF.

DNA for the CDR3: TGCGCCAGCAGTGGATCCGGGACGGCGACCGAAAACATTCAGTACTTC. Translated, it gives CASSGSGTATENIQYF. This chain uses TRBV5-1 with TRBJ2-4; D is perhaps TRBD1 or TRBD2 (5 bases each). Germline V gene sequence: CDR1 SGHRS, CDR2 YFSETQ. This CDR3 is 16 amino acids long. V gave up 5 bases and J gave up 5 bases, with 20 bases separating them.

The chain links TRBV29-1 to TRBJ2-1; 8 bases match TRBD2. Germline-derived CDR1 and CDR2 are SQVTM and ANQGSEA. Trimming removed 0 bases from V and 2 bases from J; junction bases left unmatched: 6. The CDR3 is 16 residues long. CDR3 sequence (DNA): TGCAGCGTTGAAGATGGGTGGCGGGGGGCCTACAATGAGCAGTTCTTC. It specifies CSVEDGWRGAYNEQFF.

This clone occurred once. V and J are TRBV7-9 and TRBJ1-2; possible D gene TRBD1, 6 bases. This CDR3 is built from 16 residues. Germline assignment: CDR1 SEHNR and CDR2 FQNEAQ (reference sequence). The ends were cut back, 1 base at V and 3 bases at J, with 15 bases in the middle. CDR3 coding DNA: TGTGCCAGCAGCTTAGGGAAAAGGGGGGTTCACTATGGCTACACCTTC. Protein product: CASSLGKRGVHYGYTF.

This chain uses TRBV18 with TRBJ1-1; no reliable D call. This CDR3 has 14 residues. Germline V gene data show CDR1 as KGHSH and CDR2 as LQKENI. The germline V and J ends were trimmed by 2 bases and 1 base, with 8 bases remaining between them. The CDR3 protein is CASSPGTQNTEAFF. The CDR3 nucleotides are TGTGCCAGCTCACCAGGCACGCAGAACACTGAAGCTTTCTTT.

This clone appeared once. This rearrangement joins TRBV15 to TRBJ2-3, with unresolved D. The CDR3 is 16 residues long. The ends were cut back, 1 base at V and 0 bases at J, with 11 bases in the middle. The germline V gene encodes CDR1 LNHNV and CDR2 YYDKDF (reference sequence). The CDR3 DNA follows: TGTGCCACCAGCAGAGGACGGGCTGCTAGCACAGATACGCAGTATTTT. Translated: CATSRGRAASTDTQYF. Full variable domain (rest looked up from reference TRBV15 and TRBJ2-3): DAMVIQNPRYQVTQFGKPVTLSCSQTLNHNVMYWYQQKSSQAPKLLFHYYDKDFNNEADTPDNFQSRRPNTSFCFLDIRSPGLGDTAMYLCATSRGRAASTDTQYFGPGTRLTVL.

The chain combines TRBV6-2 or TRBV6-3 with TRBJ2-1; 15 bases agree with TRBD2. The CDR3 contains 18 residues. J gave up 8 bases and V 3 bases, and 11 bases lay outside the gene matches. Germline V gives CDR1 MNHEY, CDR2 SVGEGT. The CDR3 sequence is CASSYSTGTSGRTHEQFF. The CDR3 nucleotides read TGTGCCAGCAGTTATTCAACCGGGACTAGCGGGAGGACCCATGAGCAGTTCTTC.

The genes are TRBV12-3 or TRBV12-4 and TRBJ1-1; possible D gene TRBD1, 5 bases. CDR3 length equals 13 residues. The V end lost 5 bases, the J end lost 2 bases, and 9 bases lay between the germline ends. As DNA, the CDR3 is TGTGCCAGCAGTCCCCGGGACAACACTGAAGCTTTCTTT. Translated, it gives CASSPRDNTEAFF.

The V call is TRBV2, the J call TRBJ2-2; D gene uncertain. The germline gives CDR1 SNHLY, CDR2 FYNNEI. V was pared by 9 bases and J by 0 bases, with 11 bases between. This CDR3 spans 14 amino acids. CDR3 in DNA: TGTGCCAGTCTTTCCCCGGCGAACACCGGGGAGCTGTTTTTT. The encoded protein is CASLSPANTGELFF.